This passage covers 27 T cell receptor beta chains from one sample sequenced in a study of cytomegalovirus exposure and HLA in healthy donors. The PCR employed 60 Vbeta primers together with 13 Jbeta primers. Measured with immunoSEQ multiplex PCR; TCRdb has only the in-frame clones, and not every one. Here the sample spans 150,000 to 200,000 clones, around 80% being singletons. The specimen sequenced was PBMCs. These receptor sequences come from a woman aged 25 to 39 in good health and CMV-seronegative.

The chain carries TRBV30 and TRBJ2-5; 8 nucleotides agree with TRBD2. CDR1 is GTSNPN, CDR2 SVGIG, per germline (reference sequence). After removal of 3 bases from V and 4 bases from J, the junction contained 10 bases not matched to a gene. The CDR3 contains 15 residues. CDR3 DNA: TGTGCCTGGAGCCCTACTAGCGGATTACGAGAGACCCAGTACTTC. This gives the protein CAWSPTSGLRETQYF. The full variable domain, rest sourced from reference TRBV30 and TRBJ2-5, is SQTIHQWPATLVQPVGSPLSLECTVEGTSNPNLYWYRQAAGRGLQLLFYSVGIGQISSEVPQNLSASRPQDRQFILSSKKLLLSDSGFYLCAWSPTSGLRETQYFGPGTRLLVL.

A note on this clone: Sequence at one end of the junction differs from germline and may be a read error. The chain combines TRBV7-2 with TRBJ2-4; possible D gene TRBD1, 5 bases. The CDR3 extends over 15 amino acids. The germline CDR1 and CDR2 sequences are SGHTA and FQGNSA. DNA for the CDR3: TGTGCCAGCAGCTTGAGCAGGGAAACCAAAAACAGTCAGTACTTC. Translating gives CASSLSRETKNSQYF. Full variable domain (outside the CDR3, taken from reference TRBV7-2 and TRBJ2-4): GAGVSQSPSNKVTEKGKDVELRCDPISGHTALYWYRQSLGQGLEFLIYFQGNSAPDKSGLPSDRFSAERTGGSVSTLTIQRTQQEDSAVYLCASSLSRETKNSQYFGAGTRLSVL.

In its sample, this clone was seen a few times. The rearrangement links TRBV4-2 to TRBJ2-3; possible D gene TRBD2, 5 bases. Germline CDR1 is LGHNA and CDR2 is YNFKEQ. The CDR3 loop spans 16 amino acids. Deletions cut 4 bases from V and 4 bases from J, with 18 bases between. The CDR3 loop is CASSPDPGRAPDTQYF. The CDR3 nucleotides read TGTGCCAGCAGCCCCGATCCGGGGAGAGCACCAGATACGCAGTATTTT.

The chain is built from TRBV5-6 and TRBJ1-4; 7 bases are a match to TRBD1. The trim removed 4 bases at V and 0 bases at J, leaving 9 bases unmatched. The germline CDR1 and CDR2 sequences are SGHDT and YYEEEE. This CDR3 has 17 residues. CDR3 loop: CASSQGQEAPTNEKLFF. DNA for the CDR3: TGTGCCAGCAGCCAAGGACAGGAAGCCCCAACTAATGAAAAACTGTTTTTT.

V is TRBV6-5 and J is TRBJ1-3, with unresolved D. The germline V and J ends were trimmed by 1 base and 4 bases, with 5 bases remaining between them. CDR1 and CDR2 from the germline V gene are MNHEY and SVGAGI. This CDR3 region has 13 residues. CDR3 sequence: CASSYWAGNTIYF. CDR3 DNA sequence: TGTGCCAGCAGTTACTGGGCAGGAAACACCATATATTTT.

V is TRBV2 and J is TRBJ2-5; 16 bases are shared with TRBD2. In germline, CDR1 is SNHLY, CDR2 FYNNEI. J gave up 4 bases and V 5 bases, and 4 bases lay outside the gene matches. The CDR3 contains 16 residues. The CDR3 here is CASSRGLAGGLETQYF. In nucleotides, the CDR3 is TGTGCCAGCAGTCGGGGACTAGCGGGAGGGCTAGAGACCCAGTACTTC.

This clone was recorded a few times. The rearrangement joins TRBV28 to TRBJ1-1; a weak D match, TRBD1 (6 bases). The germline V gene encodes CDR1 MDHEN and CDR2 SYDVKM. CDR3 length: 13 residues. V was cut by 5 bases and J by 4 bases, with 11 bases left in between. For the CDR3, the DNA is TGTGCCAGCAGTATCGGGGGGGCCACTGAAGCTTTCTTT. Protein: CASSIGGATEAFF. Full variable domain (remainder filled in from reference TRBV28 and TRBJ1-1): DVKVTQSSRYLVKRTGEKVFLECVQDMDHENMFWYRQDPGLGLRLIYFSYDVKMKEKGDIPEGYSVSREKKERFSLILESASTNQTSMYLCASSIGGATEAFFGQGTRLTVV.

This chain connects TRBV27 to TRBJ2-7, with D unclear. This CDR3 has 14 amino acids. V lost 6 bases and J 2 bases, leaving 14 bases between the germline ends. Germline-derived CDR1 and CDR2 are MNHEY and SMNVEV (reference sequence). The CDR3 sequence: CASSPWARAYEQYF. Written as DNA, the CDR3 is TGTGCCAGCAGCCCTTGGGCCAGAGCCTACGAGCAGTACTTC.

The chain recombines TRBV2 with TRBJ2-1; 7 bases are a match to TRBD1. Germline V gene data show CDR1 as SNHLY and CDR2 as FYNNEI. The V and J ends lost 5 bases and 1 base, in that order; junction bases with no gene match: 11. The CDR3 runs to 17 residues. DNA of the CDR3: TGTGCCAGCAGTAAACAACCACCGGGACAGTCCTACAATGAGCAGTTCTTC. It specifies CASSKQPPGQSYNEQFF.

The CDR3, as DNA: TGCAGCACAGGGGTTCGGACTGAAGCTTTCTTT. As protein: CSTGVRTEAFF. V usage is TRBV20-1 and J usage is TRBJ1-1; 7 nucleotides line up with TRBD1. The CDR3 spans 11 residues. The germline V gene has CDR1 DFQATT and CDR2 SNEGSKA (reference sequence).

The CDR3 coding sequence is TGTGCCAGTAGTATAGACGGGGGGCTGGTGGAGACCCAGTACTTC. Amino acid sequence: CASSIDGGLVETQYF. The chain recombines TRBV19 with TRBJ2-5, with a possible D match to TRBD2 (7 bases). Looked up from germline, CDR1 is LNHDA and CDR2 is SQIVND (reference sequence). With 0 bases removed from V and 5 bases from J, the gap between germline ends came to 13 bases. The CDR3 is 15 amino acids.

This clone turned up a few times. The chain carries TRBV19 and TRBJ1-5, with 11 bases identical to TRBD1. CDR1 is LNHDA, CDR2 SQIVND, per germline (reference sequence). The CDR3 is made up of 17 amino acids. The V and J ends lost 5 bases and 2 bases, in that order; junction bases with no gene match: 8. CDR3 loop: CASSQGQGAFGNQPQHF. As DNA, the CDR3 is TGTGCCAGTAGTCAAGGACAGGGGGCATTTGGCAATCAGCCCCAGCATTTT.

The chain links TRBV7-9 to TRBJ1-1; 11 bases agree with TRBD1. The CDR3 consists of 15 residues. Trimming cost V 2 bases and J 5 bases; bases outside gene matches: 4. The germline V gene encodes CDR1 SEHNR and CDR2 FQNEAQ (reference sequence). The CDR3 loop reads CASSLLGQGGTEAFF. The CDR3 DNA reads as TGTGCCAGCAGCTTATTGGGACAGGGGGGAACTGAAGCTTTCTTT.

V and J are TRBV2 and TRBJ2-7, with D possibly TRBD1 on 6 matching bases. V dropped 8 bases and J dropped 9 bases, with 17 bases sitting between them. The CDR3 totals 12 residues. The germline V gene encodes CDR1 SNHLY and CDR2 FYNNEI. The CDR3 loop is CASDKRTTGQYF. The CDR3 nucleotides are TGTGCCAGCGATAAAAGGACGACAGGGCAGTACTTC.

The rearrangement joins TRBV5-4 to TRBJ2-1; 8 positions agree with TRBD1. V lost 4 bases to trimming and J lost 8 bases; unmatched junction nucleotides: 11. Germline values: CDR1 SGHNT, CDR2 YYREEE (reference sequence). The CDR3 covers 15 residues. The CDR3 coding sequence is TGTGCCAGCAGCCCGAGCCGGGACAGGTCCCATGAGCAGTTCTTC. Translation: CASSPSRDRSHEQFF.

The chain carries TRBV7-2 and TRBJ1-5, with 8 bases matching TRBD1. Germline V CDR1 and CDR2: SGHTA, FQGNSA. Trimming took 4 bases from V and 3 from J; bases not matched to a gene: 5. The CDR3 runs to 15 residues. CDR3 protein: CASSSRDRYNQPQHF. The CDR3 DNA sequence: TGTGCCAGCAGCTCACGGGACAGGTACAATCAGCCCCAGCATTTT.

The V gene is TRBV19, the J gene TRBJ2-7, with 7 nucleotides matching TRBD1. V shed 3 bases, J shed 3 bases, and the junction held 2 bases outside the gene matches. The CDR3 runs to 13 residues. Germline-derived CDR1 and CDR2 are LNHDA and SQIVND (reference sequence). The CDR3 sequence: CASSIAGGYEQYF. CDR3 bases: TGTGCCAGTAGTATCGCAGGGGGCTACGAGCAGTACTTC. Supplemented by reference TRBV19 and TRBJ2-7, the full variable domain reads DGGITQSPKYLFRKEGQNVTLSCEQNLNHDAMYWYRQDPGQGLRLIYYSQIVNDFQKGDIAEGYSVSREKKESFPLTVTSAQKNPTAFYLCASSIAGGYEQYFGPGTRLTVT.

The V gene is TRBV18, the J gene TRBJ2-5; TRBD1 is a possible D gene (5 bases). The CDR3 totals 16 residues. Germline V gives CDR1 KGHSH, CDR2 LQKENI. V dropped 3 bases and J dropped 4 bases, with 18 bases sitting between them. DNA for the CDR3: TGTGCCAGCTCACCGTTCGGCTTTGACAGCCGAGAGACCCAGTACTTC. The encoded protein is CASSPFGFDSRETQYF.

The V gene is TRBV28, the J gene TRBJ2-7; perhaps TRBD2 as D (5 bases). Germline V gene sequence: CDR1 MDHEN, CDR2 SYDVKM. The CDR3 is 14 amino acids. The V gene lost 5 bases and the J gene lost 6 bases, with 17 bases spanning the gap. The CDR3: CASSLPLLVPEQYF. CDR3 sequence (DNA): TGTGCCAGCAGTCTTCCTCTACTAGTACCCGAGCAGTACTTC.

The genes are TRBV27 and TRBJ1-5; D might be TRBD1 (6 bases). Trimming took off 5 bases at V and 2 bases at J, with 16 bases between the two ends. CDR1 is MNHEY, CDR2 SMNVEV, per germline (reference sequence). CDR3 length equals 16 residues. The CDR3 protein is CASSLTPGARNQPQHF. The CDR3 DNA sequence: TGTGCCAGCAGTCTAACCCCAGGGGCGCGCAATCAGCCCCAGCATTTT.

This sequence joins TRBV14 and TRBJ2-2; 7 bases match TRBD2. Germline V CDR1 and CDR2: SGHDN, FVKESK. The V gene end was trimmed by 1 base and the J gene end by 5 bases; junction bases not matched to a gene: 13. The CDR3 spans 18 residues. The CDR3 DNA reads as TGTGCCAGCAGCCAAGTAGTGTTGGCGGGAGCTAGAACCGGGGAGCTGTTTTTT. Amino acid sequence: CASSQVVLAGARTGELFF. Combining the CDR3 with reference TRBV14 and TRBJ2-2 gives the whole variable domain EAGVTQFPSHSVIEKGQTVTLRCDPISGHDNLYWYRRVMGKEIKFLLHFVKESKQDESGMPNNRFLAERTGGTYSTLKVQPAELEDSGVYFCASSQVVLAGARTGELFFGEGSRLTVL.

This clone has more than one count but fewer than ten. The rearrangement links TRBV2 to TRBJ1-5, with D unclear. Germline assignment: CDR1 SNHLY and CDR2 FYNNEI. V was shortened by 5 bases and J by 7 bases, with 9 bases between the two germline ends. The CDR3 spans 12 residues. CDR3 residues: CASSSGRQPQHF. The CDR3 region has the DNA TGTGCCAGCAGTTCCGGTAGACAGCCCCAGCATTTT.

The CDR3 reads CASSFGQAPGELFF. The CDR3 DNA follows: TGCGCCAGCAGCTTCGGACAGGCCCCCGGGGAGCTGTTTTTT. The rearrangement joins TRBV5-1 to TRBJ2-2; 7 bases match TRBD1. The CDR3 runs to 14 residues. Trimming cost V 2 bases and J 6 bases; bases outside gene matches: 4. Germline assignment: CDR1 SGHRS and CDR2 YFSETQ.

The rearrangement uses TRBV2 and TRBJ2-7, with a tentative D call TRBD2 (6 bases). V was cut by 7 bases and J by 6 bases, with 16 bases left in between. From germline, CDR1 is SNHLY and CDR2 FYNNEI. There are 13 residues in the CDR3. CDR3 nucleotide sequence: TGTGCCAGCAACTTTAAAGGAGGGCCCGAGCAGTACTTC. This translates into CASNFKGGPEQYF.

The rearrangement links TRBV5-1 to TRBJ2-5; TRBD1 is a possible D gene (6 bases). CDR3 length: 15 residues. The V end lost 0 bases, the J end lost 2 bases, and 11 bases lay between the germline ends. In germline, CDR1 is SGHRS, CDR2 YFSETQ. Here the CDR3 DNA reads TGCGCCAGCAGCTTGGGGGGGACAAGTCAAGAGACCCAGTACTTC. The encoded protein is CASSLGGTSQETQYF. Supplemented by reference TRBV5-1 and TRBJ2-5, the full variable domain reads KAGVTQTPRYLIKTRGQQVTLSCSPISGHRSVSWYQQTPGQGLQFLFEYFSETQRNKGNFPGRFSGRQFSNSRSEMNVSTLELGDSALYLCASSLGGTSQETQYFGPGTRLLVL.

The rearrangement joins TRBV28 to TRBJ1-4; D gene ambiguous. The CDR3 extends over 15 amino acids. Between the trimmed V and J ends, which lost 1 base and 8 bases, there was a span of 14 bases. CDR1 and CDR2 from the germline V gene are MDHEN and SYDVKM. CDR3 bases: TGTGCCAGCAGTTTATTTGGGAGGATAGGGGAAAAACTGTTTTTT. Its translation: CASSLFGRIGEKLFF.

For the CDR3, the DNA is TGTGCCAGTACAGATAGCAATCAGCCCCAGCATTTT. As protein: CASTDSNQPQHF. The chain employs TRBV28 and TRBJ1-5; D is uncertain. The CDR3 is made up of 12 amino acids. CDR1 and CDR2 (germline): MDHEN, SYDVKM. Trimming shortened V by 9 bases and J by 0 bases, and 6 bases separated the two germline ends.